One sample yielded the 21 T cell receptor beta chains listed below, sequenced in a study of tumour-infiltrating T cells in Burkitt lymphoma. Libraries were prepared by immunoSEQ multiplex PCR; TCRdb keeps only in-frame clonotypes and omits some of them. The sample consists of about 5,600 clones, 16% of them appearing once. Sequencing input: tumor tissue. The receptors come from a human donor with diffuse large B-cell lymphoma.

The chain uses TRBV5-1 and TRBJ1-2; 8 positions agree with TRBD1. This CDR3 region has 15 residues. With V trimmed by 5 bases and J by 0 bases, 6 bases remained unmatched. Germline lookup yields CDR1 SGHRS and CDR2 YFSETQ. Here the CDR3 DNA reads TGCGCCAGCAGATTACAGGGGGGAGCTAACTATGGCTACACCTTC. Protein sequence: CASRLQGGANYGYTF.

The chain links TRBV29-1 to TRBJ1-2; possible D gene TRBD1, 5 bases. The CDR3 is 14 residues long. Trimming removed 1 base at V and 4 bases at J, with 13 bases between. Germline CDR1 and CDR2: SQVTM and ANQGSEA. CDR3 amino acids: CSVEAPGVVYGYTF. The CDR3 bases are TGCAGCGTTGAAGCCCCGGGGGTGGTCTATGGCTACACCTTC.

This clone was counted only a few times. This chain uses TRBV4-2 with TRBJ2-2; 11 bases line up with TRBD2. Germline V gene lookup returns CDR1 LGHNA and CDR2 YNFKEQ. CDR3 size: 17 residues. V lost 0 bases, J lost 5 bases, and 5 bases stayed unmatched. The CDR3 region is CASSQDPLAGGTGELFF. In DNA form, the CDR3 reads TGTGCCAGCAGCCAAGATCCTCTAGCGGGAGGAACCGGGGAGCTGTTTTTT.

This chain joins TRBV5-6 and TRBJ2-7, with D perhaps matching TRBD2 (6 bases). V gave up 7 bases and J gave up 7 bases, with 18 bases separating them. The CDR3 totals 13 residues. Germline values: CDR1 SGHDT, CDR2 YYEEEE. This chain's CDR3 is CASAPGLGYEQYF. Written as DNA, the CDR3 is TGTGCCAGCGCTCCGGGACTTGGCTATGAGCAGTACTTC.

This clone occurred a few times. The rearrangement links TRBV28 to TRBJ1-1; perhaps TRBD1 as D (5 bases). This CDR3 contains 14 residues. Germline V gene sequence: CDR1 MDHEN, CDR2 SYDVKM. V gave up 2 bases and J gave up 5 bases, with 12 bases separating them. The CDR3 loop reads CASSLMAGRTEAFF. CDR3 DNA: TGTGCCAGCAGTTTAATGGCAGGGAGGACTGAAGCTTTCTTT.

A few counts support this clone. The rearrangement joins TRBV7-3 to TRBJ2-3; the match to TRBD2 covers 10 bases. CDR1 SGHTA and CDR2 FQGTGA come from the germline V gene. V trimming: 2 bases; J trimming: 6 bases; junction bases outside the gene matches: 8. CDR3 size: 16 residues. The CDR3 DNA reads TGTGCCAGCAGCTTAGGAGCGGGAGGGAGGCACGATACGCAGTATTTT. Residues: CASSLGAGGRHDTQYF.

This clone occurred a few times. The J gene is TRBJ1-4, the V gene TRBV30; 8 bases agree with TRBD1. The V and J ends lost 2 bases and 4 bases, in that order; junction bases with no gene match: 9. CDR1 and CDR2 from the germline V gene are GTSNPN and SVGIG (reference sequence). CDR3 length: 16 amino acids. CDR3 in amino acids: CAWSWTGSHYNEKLFF. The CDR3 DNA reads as TGTGCCTGGAGTTGGACAGGGTCCCACTATAATGAAAAACTGTTTTTT.

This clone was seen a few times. The CDR3 protein is CASSWGGQVYNEQFF. CDR3 nucleotides: TGTGCCAGCAGCTGGGGGGGCCAGGTTTACAATGAGCAGTTCTTC. This sequence joins TRBV5-5 and TRBJ2-1; weak D call: TRBD2 (7 bases). This CDR3 is 15 amino acids long. Trimming left V 3 bases short and J 4 bases short, with 14 bases between. From germline, CDR1 is SGHKS and CDR2 YYEKEE (reference sequence).

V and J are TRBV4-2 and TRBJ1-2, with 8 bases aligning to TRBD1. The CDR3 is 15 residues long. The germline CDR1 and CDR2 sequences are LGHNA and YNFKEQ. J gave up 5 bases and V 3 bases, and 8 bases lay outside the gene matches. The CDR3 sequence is CASSHQDTGGYGYTF. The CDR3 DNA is TGTGCCAGCAGCCACCAGGACACAGGGGGATATGGCTACACCTTC.

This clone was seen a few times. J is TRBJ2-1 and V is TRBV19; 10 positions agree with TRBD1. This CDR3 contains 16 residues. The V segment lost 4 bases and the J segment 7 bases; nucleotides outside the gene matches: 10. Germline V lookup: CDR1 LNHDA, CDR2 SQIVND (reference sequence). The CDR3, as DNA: TGTGCCAGTAGTAGAGGGAGGGGACAGGGGAAAAATGAGCAGTTCTTC. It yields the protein CASSRGRGQGKNEQFF.

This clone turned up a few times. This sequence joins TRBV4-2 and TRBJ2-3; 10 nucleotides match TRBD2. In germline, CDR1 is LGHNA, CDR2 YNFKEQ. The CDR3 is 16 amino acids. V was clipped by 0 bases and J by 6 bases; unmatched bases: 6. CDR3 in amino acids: CASSQEQREGSDTQYF. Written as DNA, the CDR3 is TGTGCCAGCAGCCAAGAACAGCGGGAGGGCTCGGATACGCAGTATTTT.

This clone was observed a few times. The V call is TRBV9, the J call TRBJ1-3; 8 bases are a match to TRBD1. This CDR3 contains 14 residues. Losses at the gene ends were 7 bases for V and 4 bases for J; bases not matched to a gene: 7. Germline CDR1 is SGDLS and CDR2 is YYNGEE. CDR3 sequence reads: CASGTGRIGNTIYF. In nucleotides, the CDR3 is TGTGCCAGCGGGACAGGACGCATAGGAAACACCATATATTTT.

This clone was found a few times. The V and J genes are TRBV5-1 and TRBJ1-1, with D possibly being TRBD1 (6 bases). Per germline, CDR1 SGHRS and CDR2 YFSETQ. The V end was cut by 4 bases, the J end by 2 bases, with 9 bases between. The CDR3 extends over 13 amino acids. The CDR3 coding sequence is TGCGCCAGCAGCAGGGGGGATAACACTGAAGCTTTCTTT. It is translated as CASSRGDNTEAFF.

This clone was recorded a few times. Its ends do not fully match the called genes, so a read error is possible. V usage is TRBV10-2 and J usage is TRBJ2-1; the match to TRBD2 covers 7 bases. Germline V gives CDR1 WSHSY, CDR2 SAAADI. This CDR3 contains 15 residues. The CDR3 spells CASLPVVTSYDEQFF. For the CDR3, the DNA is TGCGCCAGTCTTCCAGTCGTGACTAGCTACGATGAGCAGTTCTTC.

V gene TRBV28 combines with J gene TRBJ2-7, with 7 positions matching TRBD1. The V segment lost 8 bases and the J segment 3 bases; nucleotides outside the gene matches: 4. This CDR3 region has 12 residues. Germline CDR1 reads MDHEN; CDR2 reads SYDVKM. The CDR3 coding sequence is TGTGCCAGCCGGGGACAGAACTACGAGCAGTACTTC. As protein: CASRGQNYEQYF.

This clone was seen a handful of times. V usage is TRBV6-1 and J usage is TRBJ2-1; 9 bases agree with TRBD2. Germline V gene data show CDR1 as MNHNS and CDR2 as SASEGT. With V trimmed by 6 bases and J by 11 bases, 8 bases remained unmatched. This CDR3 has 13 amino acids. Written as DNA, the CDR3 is TGTGCCAGCAGGCCCGGGACTAGCATTAAGCAGTTCTTC. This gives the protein CASRPGTSIKQFF.

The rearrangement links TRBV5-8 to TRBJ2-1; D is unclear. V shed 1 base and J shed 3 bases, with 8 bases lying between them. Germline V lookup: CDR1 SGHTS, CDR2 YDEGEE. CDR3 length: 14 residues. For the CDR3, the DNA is TGTGCCAGCAGCTTGTCCGCCAGCTACAATGAGCAGTTCTTC. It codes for CASSLSASYNEQFF.

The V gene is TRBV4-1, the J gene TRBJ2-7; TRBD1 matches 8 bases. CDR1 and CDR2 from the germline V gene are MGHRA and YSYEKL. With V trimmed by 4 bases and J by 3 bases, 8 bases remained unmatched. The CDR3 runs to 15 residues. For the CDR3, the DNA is TGCGCCAGCAGCCTGGAGCGACAGGGGAACTACGAGCAGTACTTC. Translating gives CASSLERQGNYEQYF.

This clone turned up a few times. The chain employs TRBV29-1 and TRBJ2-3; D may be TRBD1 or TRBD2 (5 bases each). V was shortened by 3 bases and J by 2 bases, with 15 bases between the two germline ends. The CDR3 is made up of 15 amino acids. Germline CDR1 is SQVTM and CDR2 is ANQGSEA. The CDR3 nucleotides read TGCAGCGTTGAGGGGACGGGACGCTCCACAGATACGCAGTATTTT. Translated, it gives CSVEGTGRSTDTQYF.

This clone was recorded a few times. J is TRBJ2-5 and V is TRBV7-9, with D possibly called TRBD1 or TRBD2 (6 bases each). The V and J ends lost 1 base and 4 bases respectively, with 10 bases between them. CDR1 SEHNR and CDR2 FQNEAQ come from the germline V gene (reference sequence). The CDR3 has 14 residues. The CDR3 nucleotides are TGTGCCAGCAGCTTAGGAGGGGGAGGAGAGACCCAGTACTTC. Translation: CASSLGGGGETQYF.

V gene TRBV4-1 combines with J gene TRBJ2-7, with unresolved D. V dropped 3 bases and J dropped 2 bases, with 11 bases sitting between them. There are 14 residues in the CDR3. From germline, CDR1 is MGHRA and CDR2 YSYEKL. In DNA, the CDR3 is TGCGCCAGCAGCCAGGCGCTCGCCGCCTACGAGCAGTACTTC. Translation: CASSQALAAYEQYF.